This entry lists 16 T cell receptor beta chains sequenced from one sample in a study of CD8 T cells in ankylosing spondylitis. TCRdb fed the 5' RACE reads into MiXCR, producing one record per CDR3 protein. The sample includes some 270,000 distinct CDR3 sequences, 15% to 20% of them seen just once. Sequencing was done on a sample of blood, either unsorted or a sorted T cell fraction (not recorded which). The origin of the receptors is a male donor with ankylosing spondylitis or in good health (not recorded which).

The genes are TRBV5-1 and TRBJ2-7; no clear D gene. CDR3 length: 14 residues. The V end lost 0 bases, the J end lost 0 bases, and 7 bases lay between the germline ends. CDR1 SGHRS and CDR2 YFSETQ come from the germline V gene. CDR3 DNA sequence: TGCGCCAGCAGCTTGGCAATCCTCTCCTACGAGCAGTACTTC. It is translated as CASSLAILSYEQYF.

As concerns this clonotype: This may arise from a read error, as a much more abundant clone is one base away. This chain connects TRBV24-1 to TRBJ1-2; D remains ambiguous. Per the germline V gene, CDR1 is KGHDR and CDR2 is SFDVKD. This CDR3 has 13 amino acids. The V end was cut by 2 bases, the J end by 7 bases, with 10 bases between. As DNA, the CDR3 is TGTGCCACCAGTGATTGGGAGACTCGTGGCTACACCTTC. Translated, it gives CATSDWETRGYTF.

This clonotype was seen a few times. This chain uses TRBV27 with TRBJ2-1; TRBD2 matches 9 bases. The CDR3 sequence is 16 residues long. V shed 4 bases and J 4 bases; nucleotides not matched to a gene: 8. Germline assignment: CDR1 MNHEY and CDR2 SMNVEV (reference sequence). The CDR3 spells CASSSKTSGPYNEQFF. DNA for the CDR3: TGTGCCAGCAGTTCCAAGACTAGCGGACCTTACAATGAGCAGTTCTTC.

This clonotype was seen a handful of times. The chain is built from TRBV6-5 and TRBJ2-2; weak D call: TRBD2 (7 bases). The CDR3 runs 17 residues. Trimming pared 3 bases from V and 6 bases from J, leaving 20 bases between. Germline-derived CDR1 and CDR2 are MNHEY and SVGAGI. The CDR3 region has the DNA TGTGCCAGCAGTTATAATCTGGGCCCCGGGGGGCCCGGGGAGCTGTTTTTT. Its translation: CASSYNLGPGGPGELFF.

The chain employs TRBV14 and TRBJ2-7; 7 bases map to TRBD1. The CDR3 extends over 15 amino acids. V lost 4 bases and J lost 3; bases outside the gene matches: 9. The germline CDR1 and CDR2 sequences are SGHDN and FVKESK. CDR3: CASSPRDRYLYEQYF. In DNA form, the CDR3 reads TGTGCCAGCAGCCCCCGGGACAGATACCTCTACGAGCAGTACTTC.

This clonotype was counted ten times or more. The chain uses TRBV5-1 and TRBJ2-3, with TRBD1 as a possible D gene (5 bases). Looked up from germline, CDR1 is SGHRS and CDR2 is YFSETQ. V lost 0 bases and J 2 bases, leaving 10 bases between the germline ends. The CDR3 consists of 15 residues. CDR3 sequence (DNA): TGCGCCAGCAGCTTGGCACAGGCTTTCACAGATACGCAGTATTTT. It codes for CASSLAQAFTDTQYF.

This chain joins TRBV11-2 and TRBJ2-1; 7 bases agree with TRBD2. Trimming at V came to 5 bases and at J to 3 bases, leaving 10 bases not matched to a gene. The V gene's germline CDR1 is SGHAT and CDR2 FQNNGV. This CDR3 is 16 amino acids long. CDR3: CASSPLGGRYYNEQFF. In nucleotides, the CDR3 is TGTGCCAGCAGCCCGCTCGGCGGGAGATACTACAATGAGCAGTTCTTC.

This chain links TRBV28 with TRBJ2-3, with 7 bases aligning to TRBD1. V lost 5 bases and J lost 0; bases outside the gene matches: 11. Looked up from germline, CDR1 is MDHEN and CDR2 is SYDVKM. The CDR3 loop spans 17 amino acids. Here the CDR3 DNA reads TGTGCCAGCAGTCCATACCCCGGGACAGCTAGCACAGATACGCAGTATTTT. Its translation is CASSPYPGTASTDTQYF.

Many counts were recorded for this clonotype. The J gene is TRBJ2-1, the V gene TRBV7-2; 10 bases line up with TRBD2. Losses at the gene ends were 4 bases for V and 12 bases for J; bases not matched to a gene: 12. CDR3 length: 15 amino acids. Germline lookup yields CDR1 SGHTA and CDR2 FQGNSA. This CDR3 reads CASSYLAGANHLQFF. The CDR3 coding sequence is TGTGCCAGCAGCTACCTAGCGGGAGCTAACCACCTGCAGTTCTTC. Combining the CDR3 with reference TRBV7-2 and TRBJ2-1 gives the whole variable domain GAGVSQSPSNKVTEKGKDVELRCDPISGHTALYWYRQSLGQGLEFLIYFQGNSAPDKSGLPSDRFSAERTGGSVSTLTIQRTQQEDSAVYLCASSYLAGANHLQFFGPGTRLTVL.

This clonotype was seen a few times. This sequence joins TRBV7-8 and TRBJ2-5; D is undetermined. Germline values: CDR1 SGHVS, CDR2 FQNEAQ. CDR3 length equals 15 residues. Trimming removed 1 base from V and 3 bases from J, with 12 bases in between. DNA for the CDR3: TGTGCCAGCAGCTTAGTGCGTTTAGCAGAAGAGACCCAGTACTTC. Residues: CASSLVRLAEETQYF.

The V call is TRBV29-1, the J call TRBJ1-2; possible D gene TRBD1, 5 bases. The V end lost 6 bases, the J end lost 4 bases, and 15 bases lay between the germline ends. Germline V gives CDR1 SQVTM, CDR2 ANQGSEA. There are 13 residues in the CDR3. The CDR3: CSVVRERGYGYTF. The DNA of the CDR3 is TGCAGCGTGGTACGGGAGAGGGGCTATGGCTACACCTTC.

This clonotype was found many times. The chain joins TRBV7-9 to TRBJ1-2, with D uncertain. Between the trimmed V and J ends, which lost 0 bases and 7 bases, there was a span of 18 bases. There are 16 residues in the CDR3. Germline-derived CDR1 and CDR2 are SEHNR and FQNEAQ (reference sequence). CDR3 bases: TGTGCCAGCAGCTTAGCGGATAGGGAGGCCTTGAGTGGCTACACCTTC. Translating gives CASSLADREALSGYTF.

This chain connects TRBV3-1 to TRBJ2-7, with 7 nucleotides matching TRBD2. Germline CDR1 reads LGHDT; CDR2 reads YNNKEL (reference sequence). Trimming took 5 bases from V and 6 from J; bases not matched to a gene: 10. The CDR3 spans 14 residues. CDR3 sequence: CASSTAGVSGEQYF. As DNA, the CDR3 is TGTGCCAGCAGCACGGCGGGAGTTTCCGGCGAGCAGTACTTC.

This chain's CDR3 is CSVEETGFGYGYTF. The CDR3 bases are TGCAGCGTTGAGGAAACAGGGTTTGGCTATGGCTACACCTTC. V and J are TRBV29-1 and TRBJ1-2; tentative D call: TRBD1 (6 bases). V gave up 3 bases and J gave up 4 bases, with 15 bases separating them. Germline-derived CDR1 and CDR2 are SQVTM and ANQGSEA. This CDR3 has 14 residues.

This clonotype occurred a few times. This chain uses TRBV6-5 with TRBJ1-2; a weak D match, TRBD1 (6 bases). The ends were cut back, 2 bases at V and 5 bases at J, with 18 bases in the middle. This CDR3 has 16 amino acids. The V gene's germline CDR1 is MNHEY and CDR2 SVGAGI. CDR3 in amino acids: CASSYGLEVGAYGYTF. CDR3 DNA sequence: TGTGCCAGCAGTTACGGTCTTGAGGTGGGGGCGTATGGCTACACCTTC.

This clonotype occurred a few times. The rearrangement joins TRBV11-2 to TRBJ2-1; no definite D call. Trimming shortened V by 6 bases and J by 9 bases, and 18 bases separated the two germline ends. CDR3 length: 14 amino acids. The V gene's germline CDR1 is SGHAT and CDR2 FQNNGV. DNA for the CDR3: TGTGCCAGCAGTCTTGTCCTTACTCCGGGTGAGCAGTTCTTC. Encoded protein: CASSLVLTPGEQFF.